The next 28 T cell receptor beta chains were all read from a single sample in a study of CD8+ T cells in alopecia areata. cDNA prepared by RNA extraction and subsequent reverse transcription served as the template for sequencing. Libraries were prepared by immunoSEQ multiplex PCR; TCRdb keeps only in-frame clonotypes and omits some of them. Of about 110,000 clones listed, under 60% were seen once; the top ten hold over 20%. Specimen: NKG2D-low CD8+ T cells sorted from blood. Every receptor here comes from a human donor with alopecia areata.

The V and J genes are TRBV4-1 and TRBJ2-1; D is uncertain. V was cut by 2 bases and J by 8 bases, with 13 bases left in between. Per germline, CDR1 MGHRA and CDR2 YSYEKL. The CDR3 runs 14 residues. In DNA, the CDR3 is TGCGCCAGCAGCCAAATAGAGCCACGCGATGAGCAGTTCTTC. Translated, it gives CASSQIEPRDEQFF.

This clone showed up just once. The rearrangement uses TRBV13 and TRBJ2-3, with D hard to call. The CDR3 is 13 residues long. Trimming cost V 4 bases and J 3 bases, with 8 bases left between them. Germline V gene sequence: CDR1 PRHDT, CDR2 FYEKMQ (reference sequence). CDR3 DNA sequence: TGTGCCAGCAGCTCGCCCCGAACAGATACGCAGTATTTT. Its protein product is CASSSPRTDTQYF.

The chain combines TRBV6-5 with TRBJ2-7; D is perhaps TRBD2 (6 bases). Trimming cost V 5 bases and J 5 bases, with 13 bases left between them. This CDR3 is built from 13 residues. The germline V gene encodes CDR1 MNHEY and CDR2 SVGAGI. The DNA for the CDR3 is TGTGCCAGCAGTGGTACTAGCCCCCACGAGCAGTACTTC. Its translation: CASSGTSPHEQYF.

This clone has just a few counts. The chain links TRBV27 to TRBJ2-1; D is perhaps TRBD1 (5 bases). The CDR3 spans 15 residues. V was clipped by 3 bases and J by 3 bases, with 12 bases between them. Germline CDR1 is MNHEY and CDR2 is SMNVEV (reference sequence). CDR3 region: CASSLGPGGYNEQFF. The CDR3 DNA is TGTGCCAGCAGTTTGGGGCCAGGCGGCTACAATGAGCAGTTCTTC.

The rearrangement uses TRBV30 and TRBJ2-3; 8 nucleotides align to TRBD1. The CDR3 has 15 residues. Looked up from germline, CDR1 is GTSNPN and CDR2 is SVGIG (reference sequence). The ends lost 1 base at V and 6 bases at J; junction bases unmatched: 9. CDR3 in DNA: TGTGCCTGGAGTGAGACAGGGGCCGCACTGGATACGCAGTATTTT. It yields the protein CAWSETGAALDTQYF.

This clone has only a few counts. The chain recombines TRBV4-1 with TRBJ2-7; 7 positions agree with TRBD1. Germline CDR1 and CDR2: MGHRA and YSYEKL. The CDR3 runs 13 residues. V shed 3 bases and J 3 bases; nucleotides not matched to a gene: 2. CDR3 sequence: CASSHGTVYEQYF. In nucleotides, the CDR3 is TGCGCCAGCAGCCACGGGACAGTCTACGAGCAGTACTTC.

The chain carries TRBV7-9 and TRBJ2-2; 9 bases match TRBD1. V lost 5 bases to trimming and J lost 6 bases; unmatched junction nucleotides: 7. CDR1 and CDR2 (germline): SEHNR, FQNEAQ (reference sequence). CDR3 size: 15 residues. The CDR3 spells CASSAPGQGAGELFF. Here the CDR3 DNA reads TGTGCCAGCAGCGCTCCGGGACAGGGAGCCGGGGAGCTGTTTTTT.

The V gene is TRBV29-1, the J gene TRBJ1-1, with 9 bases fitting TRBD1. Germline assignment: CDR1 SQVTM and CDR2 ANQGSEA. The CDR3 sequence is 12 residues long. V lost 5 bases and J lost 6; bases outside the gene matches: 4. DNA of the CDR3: TGCAGCGTTCGACAGGGGGTAGCTGAAGCTTTCTTT. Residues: CSVRQGVAEAFF. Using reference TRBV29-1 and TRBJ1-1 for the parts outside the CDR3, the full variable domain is SAVISQKPSRDICQRGTSLTIQCQVDSQVTMMFWYRQQPGQSLTLIATANQGSEATYESGFVIDKFPISRPNLTFSTLTVSNMSPEDSSIYLCSVRQGVAEAFFGQGTRLTVV.

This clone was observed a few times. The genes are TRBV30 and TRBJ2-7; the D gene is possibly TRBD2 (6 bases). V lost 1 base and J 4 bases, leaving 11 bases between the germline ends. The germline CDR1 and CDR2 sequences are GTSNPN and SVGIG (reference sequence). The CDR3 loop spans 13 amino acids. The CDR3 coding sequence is TGTGCCTGGAGTGGACTAGTGGCGTACGAGCAGTACTTC. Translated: CAWSGLVAYEQYF.

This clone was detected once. CDR3 sequence: CASSLAGEKLFF. In DNA, the CDR3 is TGTGCCAGCAGTTTGGCGGGGGAAAAACTGTTTTTT. This chain connects TRBV27 to TRBJ1-4; D call uncertain. The CDR3 is made up of 12 amino acids. Trimming cost V 3 bases and J 8 bases, with 7 bases left between them. Germline-derived CDR1 and CDR2 are MNHEY and SMNVEV (reference sequence).

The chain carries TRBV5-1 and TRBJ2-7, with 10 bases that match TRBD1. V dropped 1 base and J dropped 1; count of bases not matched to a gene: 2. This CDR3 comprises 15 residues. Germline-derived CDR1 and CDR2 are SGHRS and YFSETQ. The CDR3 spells CASSLTDRGSYEQYF. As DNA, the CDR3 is TGCGCCAGCAGCTTGACGGACAGGGGGTCCTACGAGCAGTACTTC.

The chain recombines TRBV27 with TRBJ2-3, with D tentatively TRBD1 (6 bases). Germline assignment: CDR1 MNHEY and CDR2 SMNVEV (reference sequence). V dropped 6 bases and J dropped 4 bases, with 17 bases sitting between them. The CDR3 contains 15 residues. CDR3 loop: CASSSPSGAADTQYF. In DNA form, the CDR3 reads TGTGCCAGCAGCTCCCCCTCAGGGGCGGCAGATACGCAGTATTTT.

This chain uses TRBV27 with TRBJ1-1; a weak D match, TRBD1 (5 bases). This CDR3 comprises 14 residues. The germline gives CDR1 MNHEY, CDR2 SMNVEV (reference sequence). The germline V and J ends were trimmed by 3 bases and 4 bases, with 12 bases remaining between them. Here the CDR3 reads CASSFQGRATEAFF. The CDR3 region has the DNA TGTGCCAGCAGTTTTCAGGGACGGGCCACTGAAGCTTTCTTT.

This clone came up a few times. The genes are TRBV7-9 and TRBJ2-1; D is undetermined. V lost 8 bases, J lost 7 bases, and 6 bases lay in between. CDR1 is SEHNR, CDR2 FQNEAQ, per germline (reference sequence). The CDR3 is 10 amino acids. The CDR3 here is CASGVNEQFF. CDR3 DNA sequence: TGTGCCAGCGGGGTTAATGAGCAGTTCTTC.

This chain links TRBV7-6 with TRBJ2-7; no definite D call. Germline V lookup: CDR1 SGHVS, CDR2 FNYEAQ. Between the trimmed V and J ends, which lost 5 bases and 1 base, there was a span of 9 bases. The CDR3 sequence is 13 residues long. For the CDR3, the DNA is TGTGCCAGCAGCGATGGACCTTCCTACGAGCAGTACTTC. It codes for CASSDGPSYEQYF. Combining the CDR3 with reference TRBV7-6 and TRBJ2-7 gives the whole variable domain GAGVSQSPRYKVTKRGQDVALRCDPISGHVSLYWYRQALGQGPEFLTYFNYEAQQDKSGLPNDRFSAERPEGSISTLTIQRTEQRDSAMYRCASSDGPSYEQYFGPGTRLTVT.

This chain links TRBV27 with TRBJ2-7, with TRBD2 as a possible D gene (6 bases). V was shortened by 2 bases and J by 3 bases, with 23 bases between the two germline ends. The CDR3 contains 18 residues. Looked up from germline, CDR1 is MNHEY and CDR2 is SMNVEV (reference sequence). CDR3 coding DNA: TGTGCCAGCAGTTTACTCTTGGAGGGGAGCCCTTTACTCTACGAGCAGTACTTC. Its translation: CASSLLLEGSPLLYEQYF.

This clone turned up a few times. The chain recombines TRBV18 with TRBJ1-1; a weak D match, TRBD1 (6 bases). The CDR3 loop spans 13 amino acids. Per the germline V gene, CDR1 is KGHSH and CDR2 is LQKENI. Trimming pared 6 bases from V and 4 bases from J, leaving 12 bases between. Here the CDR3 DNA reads TGTGCCAGCTCCCCAGGGGCTGGCACTGAAGCTTTCTTT. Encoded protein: CASSPGAGTEAFF.

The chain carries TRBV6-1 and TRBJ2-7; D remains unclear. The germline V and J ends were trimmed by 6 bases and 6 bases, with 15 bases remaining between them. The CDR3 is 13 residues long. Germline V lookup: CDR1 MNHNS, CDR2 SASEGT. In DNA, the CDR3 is TGTGCCAGCAGGGGTCTTACTTGGAGCGAGCAGTACTTC. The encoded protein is CASRGLTWSEQYF.

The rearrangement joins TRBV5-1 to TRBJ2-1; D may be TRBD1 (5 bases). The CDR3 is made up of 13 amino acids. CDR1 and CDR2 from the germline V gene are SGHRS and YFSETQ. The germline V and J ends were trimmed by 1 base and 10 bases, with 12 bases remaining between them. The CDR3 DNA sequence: TGCGCCAGCAGCTTGTGGGGCGCGGTCGAGCAGTTCTTC. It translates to CASSLWGAVEQFF.

The CDR3 reads CASSLWGQGAYEQYF. The CDR3 DNA follows: TGTGCCAGCAGCTTATGGGGACAGGGGGCTTACGAGCAGTACTTC. The rearrangement uses TRBV11-2 and TRBJ2-7; 12 bases are a match to TRBD1. The germline V gene encodes CDR1 SGHAT and CDR2 FQNNGV. V was clipped by 2 bases and J by 4 bases; unmatched bases: 3. The CDR3 sequence is 15 residues long.

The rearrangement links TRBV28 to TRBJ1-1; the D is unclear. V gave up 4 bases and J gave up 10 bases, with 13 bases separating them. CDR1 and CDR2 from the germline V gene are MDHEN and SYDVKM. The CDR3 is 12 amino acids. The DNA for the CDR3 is TGTGCCAGCAGTTGGATTGGGTTAACAGCTTTCTTT. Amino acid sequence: CASSWIGLTAFF.

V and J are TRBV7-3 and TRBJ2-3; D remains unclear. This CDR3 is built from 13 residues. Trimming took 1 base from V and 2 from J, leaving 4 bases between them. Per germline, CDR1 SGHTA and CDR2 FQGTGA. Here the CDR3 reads CASSLNPTDTQYF. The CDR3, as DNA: TGTGCCAGCAGCTTAAACCCCACAGATACGCAGTATTTT.

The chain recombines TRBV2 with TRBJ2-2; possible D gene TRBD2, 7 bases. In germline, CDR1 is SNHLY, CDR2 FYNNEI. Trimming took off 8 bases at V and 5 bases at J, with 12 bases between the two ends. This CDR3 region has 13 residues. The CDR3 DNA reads TGTGCCAGCCGTGGGGGGGCAACCGGGGAGCTGTTTTTT. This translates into CASRGGATGELFF.

The CDR3 here is CASSLDMGNEQFF. Here the CDR3 DNA reads TGTGCCAGCAGCTTAGATATGGGAAATGAGCAGTTCTTC. The chain employs TRBV11-2 and TRBJ2-1; D is unresolved. The germline V gene has CDR1 SGHAT and CDR2 FQNNGV. The CDR3 covers 13 residues. The V end lost 0 bases, the J end lost 7 bases, and 7 bases lay between the germline ends.

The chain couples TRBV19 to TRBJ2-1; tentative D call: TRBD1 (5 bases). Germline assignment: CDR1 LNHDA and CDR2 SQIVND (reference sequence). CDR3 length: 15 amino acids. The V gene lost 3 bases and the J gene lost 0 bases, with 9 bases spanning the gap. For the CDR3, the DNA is TGTGCCAGTAGTATGACAGCGAACTCCTACAATGAGCAGTTCTTC. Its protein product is CASSMTANSYNEQFF. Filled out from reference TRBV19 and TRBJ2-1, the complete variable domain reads DGGITQSPKYLFRKEGQNVTLSCEQNLNHDAMYWYRQDPGQGLRLIYYSQIVNDFQKGDIAEGYSVSREKKESFPLTVTSAQKNPTAFYLCASSMTANSYNEQFFGPGTRLTVL.

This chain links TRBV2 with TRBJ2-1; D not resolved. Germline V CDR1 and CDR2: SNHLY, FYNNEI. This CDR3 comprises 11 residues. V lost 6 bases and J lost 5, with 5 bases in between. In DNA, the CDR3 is TGTGCCAGCAGCCCAGACAATGAGCAGTTCTTC. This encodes CASSPDNEQFF.

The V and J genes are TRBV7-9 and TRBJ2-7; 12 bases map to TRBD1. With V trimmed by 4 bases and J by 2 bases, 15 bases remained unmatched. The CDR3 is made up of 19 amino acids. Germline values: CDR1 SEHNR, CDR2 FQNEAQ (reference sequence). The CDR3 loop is CASSWGFMGQGAFAYEQYF. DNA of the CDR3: TGTGCCAGCAGCTGGGGATTTATGGGACAGGGGGCCTTCGCCTACGAGCAGTACTTC. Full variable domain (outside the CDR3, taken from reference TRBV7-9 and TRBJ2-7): DTGVSQNPRHKITKRGQNVTFRCDPISEHNRLYWYRQTLGQGPEFLTYFQNEAQLEKSRLLSDRFSAERPKGSFSTLEIQRTEQGDSAMYLCASSWGFMGQGAFAYEQYFGPGTRLTVT.

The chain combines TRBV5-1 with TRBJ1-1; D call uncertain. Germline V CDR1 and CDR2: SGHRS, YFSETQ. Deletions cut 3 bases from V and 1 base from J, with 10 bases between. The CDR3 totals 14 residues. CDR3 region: CASSSFGGNTEAFF. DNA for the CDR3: TGCGCCAGCAGCTCGTTCGGAGGGAACACTGAAGCTTTCTTT.